There are many counts of the clone carrying this T cell receptor beta chain. TCRdb reprocessed the 5' RACE reads with MiXCR, giving one entry per CDR3 protein. The sample comprises about 50,000 distinct CDR3 sequences, approximately 16% of which are singletons, and roughly 4.4% rests with the top ten. This entry comes from a study of neurological immune-mediated disorders. Germline assignment: CDR1 SGHAT and CDR2 FQNNGV. CDR3 length: 13 amino acids. The gene calls are TRBV11-2 and TRBJ2-3; D perhaps matches TRBD2 (5 bases). The receptor comes from a man in his sixties in good health. The specimen sequenced was PBMCs. The CDR3 reads CATSLAHTDTQYF. As DNA, the CDR3 is TGTGCAACCTCGCTAGCACACACAGATACGCAGTATTTT. Full variable domain (outside the CDR3, taken from reference TRBV11-2 and TRBJ2-3): EAGVAQSPRYKIIEKRQSVAFWCNPISGHATLYWYQQILGQGPKLLIQFQNNGVVDDSQLPKDRFSAERLKGVDSTLKIQPAKLEDSAVYLCATSLAHTDTQYFGPGTRLTVL.